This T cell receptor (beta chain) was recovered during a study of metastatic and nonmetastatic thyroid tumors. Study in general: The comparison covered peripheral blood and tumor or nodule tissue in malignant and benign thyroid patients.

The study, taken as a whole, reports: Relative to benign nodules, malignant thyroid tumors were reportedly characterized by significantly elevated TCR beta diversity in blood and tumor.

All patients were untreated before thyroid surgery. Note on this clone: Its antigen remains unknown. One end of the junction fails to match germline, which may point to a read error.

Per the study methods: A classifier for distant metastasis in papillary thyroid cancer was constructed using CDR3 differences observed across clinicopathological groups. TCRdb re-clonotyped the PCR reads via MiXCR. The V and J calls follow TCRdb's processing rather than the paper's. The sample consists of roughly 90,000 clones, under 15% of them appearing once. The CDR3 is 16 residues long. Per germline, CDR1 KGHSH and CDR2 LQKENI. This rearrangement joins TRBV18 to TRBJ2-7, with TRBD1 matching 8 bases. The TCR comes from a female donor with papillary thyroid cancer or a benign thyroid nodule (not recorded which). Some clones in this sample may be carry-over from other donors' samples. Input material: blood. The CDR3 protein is CPSSPLQGAAGNEQYF. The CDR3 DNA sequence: TGTCCCAGCTCACCACTGCAGGGGGCTGCCGGAAACGAGCAGTACTTC. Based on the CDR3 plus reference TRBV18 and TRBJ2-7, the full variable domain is NAGVMQNPRHLVRRRGQEARLRCSPMKGHSHVYWYRQLPEEGLKFMVYLQKENIIDESGMPKERFSAEFPKEGPSILRIQQVVRGDSAAYFCPSSPLQGAAGNEQYFGPGTRLTVT.